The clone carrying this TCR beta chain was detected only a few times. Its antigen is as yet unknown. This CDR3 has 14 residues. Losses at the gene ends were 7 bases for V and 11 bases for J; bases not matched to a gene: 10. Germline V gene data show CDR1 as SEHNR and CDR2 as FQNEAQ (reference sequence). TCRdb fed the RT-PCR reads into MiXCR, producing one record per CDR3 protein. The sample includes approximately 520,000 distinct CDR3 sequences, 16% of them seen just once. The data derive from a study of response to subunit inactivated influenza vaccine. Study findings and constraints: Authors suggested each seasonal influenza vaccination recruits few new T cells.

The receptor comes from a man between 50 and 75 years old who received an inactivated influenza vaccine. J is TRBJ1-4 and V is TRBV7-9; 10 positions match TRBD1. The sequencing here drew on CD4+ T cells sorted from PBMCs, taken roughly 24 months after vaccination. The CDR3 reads CASTLDRGMKKLFF. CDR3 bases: TGTGCCAGCACCCTGGACAGGGGGATGAAGAAACTGTTTTTT.